In this sample, the clone carrying this TCR beta chain turned up a few times. The antigen remains unidentified. Trimming took 5 bases from V and 3 from J, leaving 20 bases between them. CDR3 length equals 16 residues. Germline CDR1 and CDR2: MNHNS and SASEGT. TCRdb ran MiXCR on the reads and lists one entry per CDR3 protein. Of roughly 78,000 distinct CDR3 sequences in the sample, around 42% were seen once. The sample is drawn from a study of T cell repertoires in cytomegalovirus infection. Study information: The authors used CMV epitopes that were HLA-C-restricted (recently identified) and HLA-B-restricted (well studied). It was the public TCR beta signatures that indicated both CMV infection and matching HLA type.

Study-level results: CMV-specific TCR beta clonotypes restricted by HLA-C were the ones dominating the ex vivo response.

V usage is TRBV6-1 and J usage is TRBJ2-7; the D is unclear. The sample was CD8+ T cells from cultured PBMCs, taken from culture after CMV antigen stimulation. This TCR was sampled from a human donor in good health (CMV status not recorded). Some clones in this sample may be carry-over from other donors' samples. CDR3 in amino acids: CASSYLRPLGYYEQYF. The CDR3 region has the DNA TGTGCCAGCAGTTATTTGCGGCCCCTGGGGTACTACGAGCAGTACTTC.